These 26 T cell receptor beta chains originate from one sample sequenced in a study of tissue T cells after allogeneic stem cell transplantation. Data came from immunoSEQ multiplex PCR; TCRdb stores just in-frame clones and leaves some out. Here the sample spans several hundred clones, approximately 73% being singletons. Sample: duodenal tissue, taken at autopsy. These receptors all stem from a female patient between 40 and 75 years old with steroid-refractory graft-versus-host disease after an allogeneic stem cell transplant. T cells may partly derive from the graft donor.

The V gene is TRBV6-5, the J gene TRBJ2-2; D not certain. The V gene lost 7 bases and the J gene lost 1 base, with 10 bases spanning the gap. CDR1 and CDR2 from the germline V gene are MNHEY and SVGAGI. The CDR3 runs 14 residues. The CDR3 coding sequence is TGTGCCAGCAAACGGTATGGGAACACCGGGGAGCTGTTTTTT. Residues: CASKRYGNTGELFF.

The chain has TRBV13 and TRBJ2-2; 8 bases match TRBD1. This CDR3 has 13 residues. Germline V gene sequence: CDR1 PRHDT, CDR2 FYEKMQ (reference sequence). The CDR3, as DNA: TGTGCGTGGGGGACAGGAAACACCGGGGAGCTGTTTTTT. It is translated as CAWGTGNTGELFF. Based on the CDR3 plus reference TRBV13 and TRBJ2-2, the full variable domain is AAGVIQSPRHLIKEKRETATLKCYPIPRHDTVYWYQQGPGQDPQFLISFYEKMQSDKGSIPDRFSAQQFSDYHSELNMSSLELGDSALYFCAWGTGNTGELFFGEGSRLTVL.

This chain joins TRBV27 and TRBJ2-1, with TRBD2 identical over 14 bases. Per germline, CDR1 MNHEY and CDR2 SMNVEV (reference sequence). The junction had 7 bases not matched to a gene; V was cut back by 5 bases and J by 7 bases. The CDR3 consists of 16 residues. The CDR3 sequence: CASSPRLAGGRNEQFF. The CDR3 bases are TGTGCCAGCAGTCCTCGACTAGCGGGGGGGCGGAATGAGCAGTTCTTC.

This clone showed up just a few times. The genes are TRBV11-2 and TRBJ2-7; D is perhaps TRBD1 (6 bases). CDR3 length: 14 amino acids. Germline CDR1 reads SGHAT; CDR2 reads FQNNGV. V gave up 5 bases and J gave up 3 bases, with 14 bases separating them. Here the CDR3 reads CASSVQGQFYEQYF. CDR3 sequence (DNA): TGTGCCAGCAGCGTCCAAGGACAGTTCTACGAGCAGTACTTC.

V gene TRBV6-2 or TRBV6-3 combines with J gene TRBJ2-7; D uncertain. This CDR3 comprises 13 residues. Germline loops: CDR1 MNHEY, CDR2 SVGEGT. Between the trimmed V and J ends, which lost 4 bases and 4 bases, there was a span of 11 bases. The DNA for the CDR3 is TGTGCCAGCAGTTTAGCACTCTTTTACGAGCAGTACTTC. This encodes CASSLALFYEQYF.

The chain joins TRBV7-9 to TRBJ1-1, with D maybe TRBD1 (5 bases). In germline, CDR1 is SEHNR, CDR2 FQNEAQ (reference sequence). This CDR3 is 14 amino acids long. V lost 5 bases and J lost 3, with 13 bases in between. CDR3 region: CASSPVTGDTEAFF. CDR3 nucleotides: TGTGCCAGCAGCCCGGTAACGGGGGACACTGAAGCTTTCTTT. Full variable domain (rest looked up from reference TRBV7-9 and TRBJ1-1): DTGVSQNPRHKITKRGQNVTFRCDPISEHNRLYWYRQTLGQGPEFLTYFQNEAQLEKSRLLSDRFSAERPKGSFSTLEIQRTEQGDSAMYLCASSPVTGDTEAFFGQGTRLTVV.

The rearrangement uses TRBV2 and TRBJ1-2; D is uncertain. V lost 6 bases and J 3 bases, leaving 11 bases between the germline ends. Per the germline V gene, CDR1 is SNHLY and CDR2 is FYNNEI. This CDR3 is 13 amino acids long. The CDR3, as DNA: TGTGCCAGCAGCCCTGAGAAGGACTATGGCTACACCTTC. Translating gives CASSPEKDYGYTF.

This rearrangement joins TRBV6-5 to TRBJ1-6; perhaps TRBD1 as D (5 bases). The V end was cut by 4 bases, the J end by 8 bases, with 18 bases between. Germline CDR1 and CDR2: MNHEY and SVGAGI. CDR3 length: 16 amino acids. Here the CDR3 reads CASSSRSPGGDSPLHF. In DNA, the CDR3 is TGTGCCAGCAGTTCCCGATCCCCCGGGGGGGATTCACCCCTCCACTTT.

V usage is TRBV6-5 and J usage is TRBJ2-3, with D tentatively TRBD2 (6 bases). CDR3 length equals 15 residues. Germline V gene data show CDR1 as MNHEY and CDR2 as SVGAGI. V lost 2 bases, J lost 5 bases, and 14 bases lay in between. CDR3 sequence reads: CASSYGGTPIDTQYF. DNA of the CDR3: TGTGCCAGCAGTTACGGGGGGACCCCAATAGATACGCAGTATTTT.

A few counts support this clone. The chain is built from TRBV27 and TRBJ2-7, with 8 positions matching TRBD2. V trimming: 6 bases; J trimming: 1 base; junction bases outside the gene matches: 8. This CDR3 comprises 15 residues. Germline lookup yields CDR1 MNHEY and CDR2 SMNVEV (reference sequence). The CDR3 protein is CASRPGVAGSYEQYF. The CDR3 bases are TGTGCCAGCAGACCCGGAGTAGCGGGGTCCTACGAGCAGTACTTC.

The chain carries TRBV7-6 and TRBJ2-3, with 11 bases identical to TRBD2. The CDR3 length is 16 residues. V lost 6 bases and J lost 5; bases outside the gene matches: 10. Germline loops: CDR1 SGHVS, CDR2 FNYEAQ. The CDR3 is CASSQPGLAAKDTQYF. DNA of the CDR3: TGTGCCAGCAGTCAGCCGGGACTAGCGGCGAAAGATACGCAGTATTTT.

The chain uses TRBV7-8 and TRBJ2-7, with D possibly matching TRBD2 (6 bases). The CDR3 is 16 residues long. V lost 5 bases and J lost 6, with 23 bases in between. Germline CDR1 and CDR2: SGHVS and FQNEAQ. This CDR3 reads CASSPRRFPSSGEQYF. DNA for the CDR3: TGTGCCAGCAGCCCCCGGCGCTTCCCAAGTAGCGGCGAGCAGTACTTC.

The V gene is TRBV4-2, the J gene TRBJ2-7; a weak D match, TRBD2 (5 bases). Germline loops: CDR1 LGHNA, CDR2 YNFKEQ. The CDR3 length is 15 residues. V lost 0 bases to trimming and J lost 0 bases, with 9 bases between them. The CDR3 DNA sequence: TGTGCCAGCAGCCAAGAAGGGAGCGGCTCCTACGAGCAGTACTTC. This sequence encodes CASSQEGSGSYEQYF.

The chain links TRBV27 to TRBJ1-2; 7 bases are shared with TRBD1. V lost 5 bases and J lost 3; bases outside the gene matches: 15. The germline V gene has CDR1 MNHEY and CDR2 SMNVEV (reference sequence). CDR3 length: 17 residues. The CDR3 loop reads CASSHLKTGSFHYGYTF. The CDR3 DNA reads TGTGCCAGCAGTCACCTGAAGACAGGGTCCTTCCACTATGGCTACACCTTC.

The chain links TRBV27 to TRBJ2-7, with D perhaps TRBD2 (6 bases). V lost 2 bases to trimming and J lost 6 bases, with 11 bases between them. In germline, CDR1 is MNHEY, CDR2 SMNVEV (reference sequence). This CDR3 has 13 residues. The CDR3 DNA is TGTGCCAGCAGTTTAGGGACTGGAGCCGAGCAGTACTTC. This encodes CASSLGTGAEQYF.

This clone has more than one count but fewer than ten. The V and J genes are TRBV10-3 and TRBJ2-7, with D possibly being TRBD1 (5 bases). This CDR3 comprises 12 residues. Between the trimmed V and J ends, which lost 4 bases and 6 bases, there was a span of 10 bases. The V gene's germline CDR1 is ENHRY and CDR2 SYGVKD. In DNA form, the CDR3 reads TGTGCCATCAGTGGGGGCCGGCTCGAGCAGTACTTC. The encoded protein is CAISGGRLEQYF.

J is TRBJ1-1 and V is TRBV18; tentatively, D is TRBD1 (5 bases). This CDR3 is 15 amino acids long. Trimming removed 3 bases at V and 6 bases at J, with 17 bases between. Looked up from germline, CDR1 is KGHSH and CDR2 is LQKENI. CDR3 in DNA: TGTGCCAGCTCACCGAGACGGGACGGGGTTGCTGAAGCTTTCTTT. Its protein product is CASSPRRDGVAEAFF.

This clone was picked up one time. The V and J genes are TRBV6-5 and TRBJ2-3; D gene unclear. Trimming pared 2 bases from V and 7 bases from J, leaving 4 bases between. The germline CDR1 and CDR2 sequences are MNHEY and SVGAGI. The CDR3 covers 11 residues. Written as DNA, the CDR3 is TGTGCCAGCAGTTACGGGCATACGCAGTATTTT. Residues: CASSYGHTQYF.

This clone was counted between two and nine times. The chain carries TRBV5-4 and TRBJ2-3; a possible D gene is TRBD2 (5 bases). Germline lookup yields CDR1 SGHNT and CDR2 YYREEE (reference sequence). This CDR3 has 12 amino acids. Trimming took off 4 bases at V and 9 bases at J, with 12 bases between the two ends. CDR3 bases: TGTGCCAGCAGCCGGGCGCCGGGGACGCAGTATTTT. Encoded protein: CASSRAPGTQYF. The variable domain in full, completed from reference TRBV5-4 and TRBJ2-3, reads ETGVTQSPTHLIKTRGQQVTLRCSSQSGHNTVSWYQQALGQGPQFIFQYYREEENGRGNFPPRFSGLQFPNYSSELNVNALELDDSALYLCASSRAPGTQYFGPGTRLTVL.

This rearrangement joins TRBV7-9 to TRBJ1-1; D is unclear. This CDR3 is 13 amino acids long. V lost 10 bases, J lost 3 bases, and 15 bases lay in between. Germline loops: CDR1 SEHNR, CDR2 FQNEAQ (reference sequence). The DNA of the CDR3 is TGTGCCATCCTTCTCGGCTCAGACACTGAAGCTTTCTTT. Translated, it gives CAILLGSDTEAFF.

This clone was recorded a few times. The V call is TRBV5-1, the J call TRBJ2-3; D unresolved. The CDR3 length is 12 residues. Germline V CDR1 and CDR2: SGHRS, YFSETQ. Trimming pared 4 bases from V and 3 bases from J, leaving 6 bases between. As DNA, the CDR3 is TGCGCCAGCAGCCCGAGTACAGATACGCAGTATTTT. It yields the protein CASSPSTDTQYF.

This clone was seen only a few times. This sequence joins TRBV5-5 and TRBJ1-2; no clear D gene. The CDR3 is 14 amino acids. CDR1 SGHKS and CDR2 YYEKEE come from the germline V gene (reference sequence). V was cut by 1 base and J by 8 bases, with 15 bases left in between. CDR3 sequence (DNA): TGTGCCAGCAGCTTGACCGGGTTTGCTCGGGGCTACACCTTC. Its translation: CASSLTGFARGYTF.

A single count supports this clone. V is TRBV7-9 and J is TRBJ2-1; 8 bases map to TRBD2. V was pared by 5 bases and J by 6 bases, with 3 bases of the junction left unmatched. This CDR3 contains 13 residues. Germline CDR1 reads SEHNR; CDR2 reads FQNEAQ (reference sequence). The CDR3 reads CASSPREGNEQFF. For the CDR3, the DNA is TGTGCCAGCAGCCCCCGGGAGGGCAATGAGCAGTTCTTC.

This sequence joins TRBV28 and TRBJ2-7; no reliable D call. Per the germline V gene, CDR1 is MDHEN and CDR2 is SYDVKM. The CDR3 runs 11 residues. V lost 5 bases, J lost 4 bases, and 6 bases lay in between. Here the CDR3 reads CASSLGYEQYF. Written as DNA, the CDR3 is TGTGCCAGCAGTCTCGGGTACGAGCAGTACTTC.

In DNA, the CDR3 is TGTGCCAGCAGCGGAAGTCTTCCCATCATGCAAGATACGCAGTATTTT. Translation gives CASSGSLPIMQDTQYF. The genes are TRBV3-1 (or the pseudogene TRBV3-2) and TRBJ2-3; D unresolved. V lost 5 bases and J 5 bases, leaving 20 bases between the germline ends. CDR3 length: 16 amino acids. Looked up from germline, CDR1 is LGHDT and CDR2 is YNNKEL (reference sequence).

The chain links TRBV7-9 to TRBJ2-5; D uncertain. Germline V lookup: CDR1 SEHNR, CDR2 FQNEAQ (reference sequence). V was cut by 5 bases and J by 4 bases, with 2 bases left in between. CDR3 length equals 10 residues. CDR3 protein: CASSTETQYF. DNA for the CDR3: TGTGCCAGCAGCACAGAGACCCAGTACTTC. The entire variable domain, with the rest obtained from reference TRBV7-9 and TRBJ2-5, is as follows: DTGVSQNPRHKITKRGQNVTFRCDPISEHNRLYWYRQTLGQGPEFLTYFQNEAQLEKSRLLSDRFSAERPKGSFSTLEIQRTEQGDSAMYLCASSTETQYFGPGTRLLVL.